This entry lists 15 T cell receptor beta chains sequenced from one sample in a study of T cells after posttransplantation cyclophosphamide (TCRdb year 2016). The library was obtained by the immunoSEQ multiplex PCR assay. This immuneACCESS table, as held by TCRdb, lists in-frame sequences with V and J called but not all clones. Of the missing ones, under half trace to an unresolved V gene in checked studies; the others have no known cause. In all, the sample holds some 16,000 clones, and roughly 85% of those were seen once. The ten largest clones capture roughly 28% of the sample. The control cohort was approximately eleven patients given myeloablative marrow transplants with methotrexate plus a calcineurin inhibitor, sampled 1 year after transplant. Sequences were derived from PBMCs, sampled after allogeneic stem cell transplant with calcineurin inhibitor and methotrexate. These TCRs come from a female patient in her late teens or twenties who received an allogeneic stem cell transplant from an unrelated donor, was CMV-positive, and had acute and chronic GVHD. Following transplantation, part of the T cell population may be supplied by the graft donor rather than the patient.

This chain uses TRBV7-2 with TRBJ2-7; 14 bases agree with TRBD2. Germline V gene sequence: CDR1 SGHTA, CDR2 FQGNSA. The junction had 8 bases not matched to a gene; V was cut back by 1 base and J by 9 bases. This CDR3 region has 16 residues. The CDR3 DNA reads TGTGCCAGCAGCTTAGAGGGGACTAGCGGGAGTTTTTCGCAGTACTTC. Translation: CASSLEGTSGSFSQYF.

This clone was detected only once. The chain recombines TRBV29-1 with TRBJ1-1; possibly TRBD1 for D (5 bases). V was shortened by 4 bases and J by 7 bases, with 10 bases between the two germline ends. The CDR3 length is 11 residues. From germline, CDR1 is SQVTM and CDR2 ANQGSEA. CDR3 nucleotide sequence: TGCAGCGTTGGGGGCTACCTTGAAGCTTTCTTT. Protein product: CSVGGYLEAFF.

The CDR3 DNA is TGTGCCAGCAGCTCCTCAGGGGACGGTAGAAACACCATATATTTT. Encoded protein: CASSSSGDGRNTIYF. This chain connects TRBV11-2 to TRBJ1-3; D perhaps matches TRBD1 (6 bases). Germline V lookup: CDR1 SGHAT, CDR2 FQNNGV. The length of the CDR3 is 15 residues. The V gene lost 4 bases and the J gene lost 5 bases, with 15 bases spanning the gap. Drawing the rest from reference TRBV11-2 and TRBJ1-3, the complete variable domain is EAGVAQSPRYKIIEKRQSVAFWCNPISGHATLYWYQQILGQGPKLLIQFQNNGVVDDSQLPKDRFSAERLKGVDSTLKIQPAKLEDSAVYLCASSSSGDGRNTIYFGEGSWLTVV.

This clone showed up just once. The chain joins TRBV28 to TRBJ2-7, with 13 bases aligning to TRBD2. This CDR3 is built from 14 residues. The J segment lost 7 bases and the V segment lost 6 bases, leaving 6 bases of the junction unmatched. CDR1 is MDHEN and CDR2 is SYDVKM in the germline V gene. The CDR3 protein is CASRLAGGPREQYF. The CDR3 DNA sequence: TGTGCCAGCAGACTAGCGGGAGGGCCTCGGGAGCAGTACTTC.

This rearrangement joins TRBV5-6 to TRBJ2-5; 8 bases fit TRBD1. Germline CDR1 and CDR2: SGHDT and YYEEEE. J was trimmed by 5 bases and V by 0 bases; bases with no gene match: 9. CDR3 size: 16 residues. CDR3 loop: CASSLVPQGAAETQYF. Written as DNA, the CDR3 is TGTGCCAGCAGCTTGGTCCCCCAGGGGGCTGCTGAGACCCAGTACTTC.

This chain connects TRBV7-2 to TRBJ2-5, with 8 bases fitting TRBD2. This CDR3 is built from 15 residues. V lost 5 bases to trimming and J lost 1 base; unmatched junction nucleotides: 6. Germline lookup yields CDR1 SGHTA and CDR2 FQGNSA. The CDR3 DNA is TGTGCCAGCAGCCACCTAGCGGGCGTCCAAGAGACCCAGTACTTC. Translation: CASSHLAGVQETQYF.

In nucleotides, the CDR3 is TGTGCCAGCAGCTTTGATCCCAACAGGGGGGGGACTAATGAAAAACTGTTTTTT. It codes for CASSFDPNRGGTNEKLFF. The chain recombines TRBV7-4 with TRBJ1-4, with 8 nucleotides matching TRBD1. V lost 3 bases to trimming and J lost 2 bases; unmatched junction nucleotides: 11. The germline gives CDR1 SGHVT, CDR2 SQSDAQ. The CDR3 runs 18 residues.

J is TRBJ2-7 and V is TRBV29-1, with 8 positions matching TRBD1. The CDR3 has 15 residues. V gave up 4 bases and J gave up 0 bases; unmatched junction bases: 8. The V gene's germline CDR1 is SQVTM and CDR2 ANQGSEA. This CDR3 is CSVVTGTGSSYEQYF. CDR3 sequence (DNA): TGCAGCGTTGTCACGGGGACAGGAAGCTCCTACGAGCAGTACTTC.

This chain links TRBV14 with TRBJ1-3, with 9 bases that match TRBD1. The CDR3 extends over 19 amino acids. Germline CDR1 is SGHDN and CDR2 is FVKESK. V lost 2 bases and J lost 2; bases outside the gene matches: 13. CDR3 nucleotides: TGTGCCAGCAGCCAACCCAACCTAAGACAGGGGGACACTGGAAACACCATATATTTT. It encodes CASSQPNLRQGDTGNTIYF. The variable domain in full, with the rest retrieved from reference TRBV14 and TRBJ1-3, is EAGVTQFPSHSVIEKGQTVTLRCDPISGHDNLYWYRRVMGKEIKFLLHFVKESKQDESGMPNNRFLAERTGGTYSTLKVQPAELEDSGVYFCASSQPNLRQGDTGNTIYFGEGSWLTVV.

The chain uses TRBV27 and TRBJ2-7, with 8 positions matching TRBD2. The germline gives CDR1 MNHEY, CDR2 SMNVEV (reference sequence). Unmatched junction bases numbered 12, after V lost 5 bases and J lost 0 bases. The CDR3 covers 17 residues. The CDR3 DNA reads as TGTGCCAGCAGTGCGTCGGGACTAGGGCTTAGCTCCTACGAGCAGTACTTC. The encoded protein is CASSASGLGLSSYEQYF.

The rearrangement joins TRBV5-5 to TRBJ2-7; tentatively, D is TRBD1 (5 bases). V lost 0 bases, J lost 3 bases, and 16 bases lay in between. This CDR3 contains 16 residues. Per the germline V gene, CDR1 is SGHKS and CDR2 is YYEKEE (reference sequence). In DNA, the CDR3 is TGTGCCAGCAGCTTGGTTTGGGGCCCCAACGACTACGAGCAGTACTTC. It codes for CASSLVWGPNDYEQYF.

As regards this clone: One junction end does not reproduce the germline sequence, and a read error may be involved. This rearrangement joins TRBV11-2 to TRBJ1-5; 8 positions agree with TRBD1. There are 15 residues in the CDR3. From germline, CDR1 is SGHAT and CDR2 FQNNGV. CDR3: CASSLASGGNQPQHF. The CDR3 DNA is TGTGCCAGCAGCTTAGCTTCAGGGGGCAACCAGCCCCAGCATTTT.

CDR3: CASSLGARETQYF. The CDR3 region has the DNA TGTGCCAGCAGCTTGGGGGCGCGAGAGACCCAGTACTTC. The V and J genes are TRBV7-2 and TRBJ2-5; D may be TRBD1 (6 bases). Deletions cut 3 bases from V and 4 bases from J, with 9 bases between. The germline V gene has CDR1 SGHTA and CDR2 FQGNSA. The CDR3 contains 13 residues.

This clone came up once. The chain joins TRBV28 to TRBJ2-7, with 8 bases fitting TRBD2. This CDR3 has 14 residues. Germline values: CDR1 MDHEN, CDR2 SYDVKM. After removal of 5 bases from V and 2 bases from J, the junction contained 5 bases not matched to a gene. CDR3: CASSPSGFTYEQYF. The DNA for the CDR3 is TGTGCCAGCAGTCCTAGCGGGTTCACCTACGAGCAGTACTTC.

V usage is TRBV4-2 and J usage is TRBJ2-7, with D tentatively TRBD1 (6 bases). The CDR3 contains 13 residues. Per germline, CDR1 LGHNA and CDR2 YNFKEQ. Trimming removed 3 bases at V and 5 bases at J, with 11 bases between. Here the CDR3 reads CASSHNRVDEQYF. The CDR3 nucleotides read TGTGCCAGCAGCCATAACAGGGTGGACGAGCAGTACTTC.